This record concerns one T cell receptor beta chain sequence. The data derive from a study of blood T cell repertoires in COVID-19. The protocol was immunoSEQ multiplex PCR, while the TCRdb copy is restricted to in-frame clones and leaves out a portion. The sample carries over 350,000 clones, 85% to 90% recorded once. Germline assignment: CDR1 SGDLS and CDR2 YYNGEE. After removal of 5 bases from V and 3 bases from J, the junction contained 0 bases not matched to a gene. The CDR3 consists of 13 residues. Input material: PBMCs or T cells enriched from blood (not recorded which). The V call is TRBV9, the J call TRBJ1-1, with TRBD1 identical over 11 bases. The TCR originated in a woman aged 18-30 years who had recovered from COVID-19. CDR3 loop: CASRGQGDTEAFF. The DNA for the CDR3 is TGTGCCAGCAGGGGACAGGGGGACACTGAAGCTTTCTTT.